Listed here is a single TCR beta chain. Its cognate antigen is unknown. It may be a read error: a sequence one base away is much more abundant. The second PCR ran roughly 7 to 12 cycles with a sample-barcoded 5' primer and J-beta primers. MiXCR, run by TCRdb on the 5' RACE reads, gives a single entry per CDR3 protein. The sample consists of hundreds of thousands of distinct CDR3 sequences, about 45% of them appearing once. This CDR3 is built from 14 residues. Per the germline V gene, CDR1 is SGHTA and CDR2 is FQGNSA. This entry belongs to a study of blood T cells in healthy people across ages. Findings and limits, study-wide: Diversity of TCR beta per million T cells declined in a roughly linear way with age. Both higher diversity and more naive CD4+ cells marked long-lived donors when set against aged donors.

Sequencing was carried out using blood. The chain carries TRBV7-2 and TRBJ2-5; possibly TRBD1 for D (5 bases). The J call may be faulty, since TRBJ2-7 better matches the DNA end. The sequence came from a man older than 75 in good health. The CDR3: CASSPSAGHYEQYF. CDR3 nucleotides: TGTGCCAGCAGCCCCTCGGCAGGGCACTACGAGCAGTACTTC.